The next 9 T cell receptor beta chains were all read from a single sample in a study of blood T cell repertoires in COVID-19. Measured with immunoSEQ multiplex PCR; TCRdb has only the in-frame clones, and not every one. The sample contains about 170,000 clones, over 75% of which appear only once. The source material was peripheral blood. The receptors were sampled from a man aged 55 to 69 who had recovered from COVID-19.

This rearrangement joins TRBV30 to TRBJ1-1, with 8 bases aligning to TRBD1. The CDR3 runs 14 residues. Germline CDR1 GTSNPN, CDR2 SVGIG (reference sequence). V lost 2 bases, J lost 5 bases, and 7 bases stayed unmatched. The CDR3 sequence: CAWSPKDRVTEAFF. CDR3 in DNA: TGTGCCTGGAGTCCGAAGGACAGGGTAACTGAAGCTTTCTTT.

The V and J genes are TRBV6-6 and TRBJ1-2, with a possible D match to TRBD1 (5 bases). The CDR3 spans 15 residues. Germline CDR1 and CDR2: MNHNY and SVGAGI (reference sequence). Between the trimmed V and J ends, which lost 6 bases and 3 bases, there was a span of 17 bases. The CDR3 DNA follows: TGTGCCAGCAGCCCCCCCGGGGGGAAATACTATGGCTACACCTTC. Protein product: CASSPPGGKYYGYTF.

This clone showed up just once. This chain connects TRBV10-1 to TRBJ1-3, with TRBD1 matching over 7 bases. Germline CDR1 and CDR2: WNHNN and SYGVQD (reference sequence). V lost 10 bases to trimming and J lost 4 bases; unmatched junction nucleotides: 7. The CDR3 runs 13 residues. The CDR3 here is CATSQGEGNTIYF. Written as DNA, the CDR3 is TGCGCCACCTCGCAGGGGGAGGGAAACACCATATATTTT.

The chain recombines TRBV11-2 with TRBJ1-1; maybe TRBD1 (5 bases). Between the trimmed V and J ends, which lost 5 bases and 4 bases, there was a span of 14 bases. This CDR3 is built from 14 residues. Germline-derived CDR1 and CDR2 are SGHAT and FQNNGV. Written as DNA, the CDR3 is TGTGCCAGCAGCCTTAACGCGGGGACCACTGAAGCTTTCTTT. Amino acids: CASSLNAGTTEAFF.

The chain joins TRBV5-4 to TRBJ1-2; D may be TRBD1 (6 bases). Trimming shortened V by 3 bases and J by 8 bases, and 20 bases separated the two germline ends. The germline CDR1 and CDR2 sequences are SGHNT and YYREEE (reference sequence). The CDR3 covers 15 residues. The CDR3 spells CASSYNVGGRSGYTF. The CDR3 nucleotides read TGTGCCAGCAGCTACAACGTCGGGGGGCGGTCAGGCTACACCTTC.

Only one count was recorded for this clone. The rearrangement links TRBV6-2 or TRBV6-3 to TRBJ1-4, with D maybe TRBD1 (5 bases). The germline CDR1 and CDR2 sequences are MNHEY and SVGEGT. The CDR3 sequence is 17 residues long. Between the trimmed V and J ends, which lost 7 bases and 0 bases, there was a span of 18 bases. CDR3 protein: CASTPLKTTATNEKLFF. Written as DNA, the CDR3 is TGTGCCAGCACCCCCTTGAAGACGACAGCAACTAATGAAAAACTGTTTTTT.

J is TRBJ1-6 and V is TRBV6-5, with D possibly matching TRBD1 (6 bases). Trimming cost V 8 bases and J 7 bases, with 15 bases left between them. The CDR3 consists of 14 residues. The germline gives CDR1 MNHEY, CDR2 SVGAGI. The DNA for the CDR3 is TGTGCCAGCTGGATTGAGGGGGGGAATTCACCCCTCCACTTT. It codes for CASWIEGGNSPLHF.

This chain joins TRBV5-1 and TRBJ1-1; 7 bases are a match to TRBD1. The CDR3 contains 15 residues. Germline V CDR1 and CDR2: SGHRS, YFSETQ. The ends lost 4 bases at V and 4 bases at J; junction bases unmatched: 10. Here the CDR3 DNA reads TGCGCCAGCAGCCCCGGCTCCACAGGGGCCACTGAAGCTTTCTTT. Translated, it gives CASSPGSTGATEAFF.

The chain has TRBV12-3 or TRBV12-4 and TRBJ1-2; 7 bases match TRBD1. This CDR3 has 13 residues. V lost 6 bases to trimming and J lost 4 bases; unmatched junction nucleotides: 5. The CDR3 sequence: CASSPGGSYGYTF. The CDR3 region has the DNA TGTGCCAGCAGCCCAGGGGGGAGCTATGGCTACACCTTC.